The 12 T cell receptor beta chains below were found in one sample sequenced in a study of OX40 agonist ivuxolimab in advanced cancers. TCRdb's table, derived via immunoSEQ multiplex PCR, lists solely in-frame clones and lacks some. The repertoire includes tens of thousands of clones, approximately 86% of them detected once, and about 53% sits in the top ten. Sequencing used CD4+ or CD8+ T cells sorted from blood, obtained in a trial of the OX40 agonist ivuxolimab. Receptor source: an adult with an advanced solid tumor such as melanoma, head and neck, liver or kidney cancer.

This chain uses TRBV21-1 with TRBJ1-6; the table names TRBD1, a call not compared with the DNA. TRBV21-1 is noted as a pseudogene. The CDR3 spans 18 residues. The CDR3 here is CASSKEVHPRGNNSPLHF. The CDR3, as DNA: TGTGCCAGCAGCAAAGAGGTGCACCCAAGGGGAAATAATTCACCCCTCCACTTT.

The chain joins TRBV5-1 to TRBJ1-2; the match to TRBD1 covers 7 bases. The CDR3 consists of 15 residues. After removal of 0 bases from V and 7 bases from J, the junction contained 9 bases not matched to a gene. The germline V gene encodes CDR1 SGHRS and CDR2 YFSETQ. CDR3 region: CASSLDQGGVSGYTF. In nucleotides, the CDR3 is TGCGCCAGCAGCTTGGACCAGGGGGGAGTTAGTGGCTACACCTTC.

The chain has TRBV11-2 and TRBJ2-2; D is ambiguous. V shed 0 bases and J shed 13 bases, with 15 bases lying between them. The CDR3 has 14 amino acids. From germline, CDR1 is SGHAT and CDR2 FQNNGV. The CDR3 region has the DNA TGTGCCAGCAGCTTAGATGTACCCGTTTCGGGGCTGTTTTTT. Residues: CASSLDVPVSGLFF.

The chain carries TRBV28 and TRBJ2-7, with TRBD1 as a possible D gene (6 bases). There are 15 residues in the CDR3. The germline gives CDR1 MDHEN, CDR2 SYDVKM. Trimming removed 7 bases at V and 3 bases at J, with 19 bases between. The CDR3 protein is CASTPPASRGYEQYF. The CDR3 DNA reads as TGTGCCAGCACCCCGCCTGCTAGCAGGGGCTACGAGCAGTACTTC.

The chain couples TRBV6-6 to TRBJ2-1, with no clear D. CDR1 is MNHNY and CDR2 is SVGAGI in the germline V gene (reference sequence). V was pared by 0 bases and J by 5 bases, with 5 bases between. This CDR3 region has 13 residues. The DNA of the CDR3 is TGTGCCAGCAGTTACTCATTTAACAATGAGCAGTTCTTC. Protein sequence: CASSYSFNNEQFF.

The table lists this clone with a count of one. One junction end disagrees with the germline gene, perhaps due to a read error. The genes are TRBV9 and TRBJ1-2, with a possible D match to TRBD1 (5 bases). Germline assignment: CDR1 SGDLS and CDR2 YYNGEE. The CDR3 runs to 12 residues. The CDR3 reads CASSNIGAIQSF. In DNA form, the CDR3 reads TGTGCCAGCAGCAATATCGGGGCAATCCAATCCTTC.

The chain couples TRBV9 to TRBJ2-3; possibly TRBD2 for D (5 bases). CDR1 and CDR2 (germline): SGDLS, YYNGEE. Trimming pared 6 bases from V and 1 base from J, leaving 15 bases between. This CDR3 comprises 15 residues. CDR3 in DNA: TGTGCCAGCACGCCTTCAACCGGGGGCACAGATACGCAGTATTTT. Encoded protein: CASTPSTGGTDTQYF.

Points on this clone: One junction end disagrees with the germline gene, perhaps due to a read error. The chain has TRBV9 and TRBJ2-3; 11 bases fit TRBD2. The germline gives CDR1 SGDLS, CDR2 YYNGEE. The CDR3 is 15 amino acids. The CDR3 coding sequence is TGTGCCAGCACCGTAGCGGGGGGGGGACTAGATACGCAGTATTTT. Its translation is CASTVAGGGLDTQYF.

The chain has TRBV2 and TRBJ2-7; D may match TRBD1 or TRBD2 (6 bases each). CDR3 size: 16 residues. V dropped 10 bases and J dropped 4 bases, with 26 bases sitting between them. Germline loops: CDR1 SNHLY, CDR2 FYNNEI. CDR3 in amino acids: CAIQGRYEGGGYEQYF. The CDR3 DNA reads TGTGCCATCCAGGGTCGGTACGAGGGGGGTGGGTACGAGCAGTACTTC. Full variable domain (rest looked up from reference TRBV2 and TRBJ2-7): EPEVTQTPSHQVTQMGQEVILRCVPISNHLYFYWYRQILGQKVEFLVSFYNNEISEKSEIFDDQFSVERPDGSNFTLKIRSTKLEDSAMYFCAIQGRYEGGGYEQYFGPGTRLTVT.

This clone appeared a single time. The rearrangement uses TRBV6-5 and TRBJ1-2, with D possibly being TRBD1 (6 bases). The CDR3 sequence is 13 residues long. Germline lookup yields CDR1 MNHEY and CDR2 SVGAGI. The V gene lost 2 bases and the J gene lost 2 bases, with 6 bases spanning the gap. The CDR3 sequence is CASSYGTNYGYTF. For the CDR3, the DNA is TGTGCCAGCAGTTACGGGACAAACTATGGCTACACCTTC.

The rearrangement joins TRBV9 to TRBJ1-6; 7 bases are shared with TRBD1. Unmatched junction bases numbered 3, after V lost 0 bases and J lost 9 bases. This CDR3 has 14 amino acids. CDR1 SGDLS and CDR2 YYNGEE come from the germline V gene. The CDR3 DNA reads as TGTGCCAGCAGCGTAGAGGGGGCAAGTTCACCCCTCCACTTT. This translates into CASSVEGASSPLHF.

This chain joins TRBV28 and TRBJ1-2, with 8 bases matching TRBD1. V lost 6 bases, J lost 8 bases, and 8 bases stayed unmatched. This CDR3 spans 13 amino acids. Per germline, CDR1 MDHEN and CDR2 SYDVKM. CDR3 in amino acids: CASRVGQVRGYTF. The CDR3 DNA sequence: TGTGCCAGCAGAGTGGGACAGGTCAGGGGCTACACCTTC.